This is a list of T cell receptor beta chains from one sample in a study of blood T cells in healthy people across ages. TCRdb reprocessed the 5' RACE reads with MiXCR, giving one entry per CDR3 protein. The sample shows approximately 800,000 distinct CDR3 sequences, about 62% of them seen only once. Sequenced sample: blood. These receptors all stem from a man aged 30-40 years in good health. CDR3s include the opening cysteine and the closing phenylalanine or tryptophan. A D gene is named only where the DNA matches it firmly. For some rows the clone size is stated as once, few or many, or as a class when expanded; others skip it.

J: TRBJ2-7
V: TRBV28
size: -
length: 13
D: TRBD1
DNA: TGTGCCACCAGCGACAGGGGCCCCTACGAGCAGTACTTC
CDR3: CATSDRGPYEQYF

J: TRBJ2-5
V: TRBV29-1
size: -
length: 13
D: TRBD2
DNA: TGCAGCGTTCGGGGGGGCCAGTGGGAGACCCAGTACTTC
CDR3: CSVRGGQWETQYF

J: TRBJ2-5
V: TRBV7-2
size: -
length: 14
D: TRBD1
DNA: TGTGCCAGCAGCTCCGGACAGGGCGGATGGACCCAGTACTTC
CDR3: CASSSGQGGWTQYF

J: TRBJ2-6
V: TRBV7-9
size: few
length: 13
D: -
DNA: TGTGCCAACAGGGACTCTGGGGCCAACGTCCTGACTTTC
CDR3: CANRDSGANVLTF

J: TRBJ2-1
V: TRBV20-1
size: -
length: 13
D: TRBD2
DNA: TGCAGTGCTCTCGGGACTAGCATATATGAGCAGTTCTTC
CDR3: CSALGTSIYEQFF

J: TRBJ2-5
V: TRBV28
size: few
length: 19
D: TRBD1
DNA: TGTGCCAGCAGCTCCCCCGGGACAGGAGCCTATGGGTACCAAGAGACCCAGTACTTC
CDR3: CASSSPGTGAYGYQETQYF

J: TRBJ1-1
V: TRBV15
size: -
length: 13
D: -
DNA: TGTGCCACCAGCAGACTGCAGGCTACCAAAGCTTTCTTT
CDR3: CATSRLQATKAFF

J: TRBJ2-2
V: TRBV5-1
size: -
length: 15
D: TRBD1
DNA: TGCGCCAGAGGAAGACAGGGCGCGAACACCGGGGAGCTGTTTTTT
CDR3: CARGRQGANTGELFF

J: TRBJ2-7
V: TRBV10-3
size: -
length: 22
D: TRBD2
DNA: TGTGCCATCAGTGAGTCCGACACCGGGACACCCCTAGCGGGAGTTGGGTACAATGAGCAGTACTTC
CDR3: CAISESDTGTPLAGVGYNEQYF

J: TRBJ2-7
V: TRBV24-1
size: -
length: 13
D: TRBD1
DNA: TGTGCCACTCGGGACAGGGGCTCCAATGAGCAGTACTTC
CDR3: CATRDRGSNEQYF

J: TRBJ2-1
V: TRBV29-1
size: -
length: 14
D: -
DNA: TGCAGCGTTCTAGGGCAGGGTTCCTACAATGAGCAGTTCTTC
CDR3: CSVLGQGSYNEQFF

J: TRBJ2-7
V: TRBV28
size: -
length: 14
D: -
DNA: TGTGCCAGCAGTTTAGGGGGATTGTGGAACGAGCAGTACTTC
CDR3: CASSLGGLWNEQYF

J: TRBJ2-1
V: TRBV20-1
size: few
length: 14
D: -
DNA: TGCAGTGCTAGAGGGGAATGGGGGTCGCATGAGCAGTTCTTC
CDR3: CSARGEWGSHEQFF

J: TRBJ1-2
V: TRBV5-1
size: -
length: 14
D: -
DNA: TGCGCCAGCAGCATGACAGCTCCTAACTATGGCTACACCTTC
CDR3: CASSMTAPNYGYTF

J: TRBJ2-3
V: TRBV6-2/TRBV6-3
size: -
length: 14
D: TRBD2
DNA: TGTGCCAGCCGTATGACGGGGACTACAAATACGCAGTATTTT
CDR3: CASRMTGTTNTQYF

J: TRBJ1-2
V: TRBV20-1
size: -
length: 14
D: -
DNA: TGCAATGCTAGGGGACTTGGGGGGAACTATGGCTACACCTTC
CDR3: CNARGLGGNYGYTF

J: TRBJ2-7
V: TRBV12-3/TRBV12-4
size: few
length: 14
D: -
DNA: TGTGCCAGCAGTTTAGCGATGGGGGGATCCGAGCAGTACTTC
CDR3: CASSLAMGGSEQYF

J: TRBJ2-5
V: TRBV5-1
size: -
length: 13
D: -
DNA: TGCGCCAGCAGCGTGGCCAGCCGCGAGACCCAGTACTTC
CDR3: CASSVASRETQYF

J: TRBJ2-5
V: TRBV10-3
size: few
length: 14
D: -
DNA: TGTGCCATCAGTGAAATGCGGGGCGGAGAGACCCAGTACTTC
CDR3: CAISEMRGGETQYF

J: TRBJ1-2
V: TRBV29-1
size: -
length: 14
D: -
DNA: TGCAGCGCCCTTTCGGGGGGGACTAACTATGGCTACACCTTC
CDR3: CSALSGGTNYGYTF

J: TRBJ2-3
V: TRBV20-1
size: -
length: 15
D: -
DNA: TGCAGTGCTAGAGACCCCCAGGAGGTTACAGATACGCAGTATTTT
CDR3: CSARDPQEVTDTQYF

J: TRBJ2-7
V: TRBV7-2
size: few
length: 15
D: -
DNA: TGTGCCAGCAGCTTTGGACTAGGGGGAGCCTACGAGCAGTACTTC
CDR3: CASSFGLGGAYEQYF

J: TRBJ2-1
V: TRBV7-2
size: -
length: 15
D: -
DNA: TGTGCCAGCAGCCCTCGATATACTTCTTACAATGAGCAGTTCTTC
CDR3: CASSPRYTSYNEQFF

J: TRBJ2-3
V: TRBV4-2
size: -
length: 16
D: TRBD2
DNA: TGTGCCAGCAGCGATTCTAGCGGGAACCCCACAGATACGCAGTATTTT
CDR3: CASSDSSGNPTDTQYF

J: TRBJ2-1
V: TRBV6-2/TRBV6-3
size: -
length: 17
D: TRBD2
DNA: TGTGCCAGCAGACGTCACAGCGGGGGGGGAACCTACAATGAGCAGTTCTTC
CDR3: CASRRHSGGGTYNEQFF

J: TRBJ2-1
V: TRBV10-3
size: -
length: 16
D: TRBD2
DNA: TGTGCCATCAGTGAGTCTTTTACTAGCGGGAGTTCAGAGCAGTTCTTC
CDR3: CAISESFTSGSSEQFF

J: TRBJ2-3
V: TRBV6-5
size: once
length: 16
D: -
DNA: TGTGCCAGCAGTTACTCGTCGGGATCCCCGAGGTTGGCGCAGTATTTT
CDR3: CASSYSSGSPRLAQYF

J: TRBJ2-3
V: TRBV7-3
size: -
length: 16
D: -
DNA: TGTGCCAGCAGCCCCGGACAATGGGCCTCCACAGATACGCAGTATTTT
CDR3: CASSPGQWASTDTQYF